These T cell receptor beta chains were read from a single sample in a study of T-cell reconstitution after alpha-beta-depleted transplantation in children. TCRdb reprocessed the PCR reads with MiXCR, giving one entry per CDR3 protein. Of hundreds of thousands of distinct CDR3 sequences detected, 8.2% appear once; the ten largest clones hold approximately 6.3%. Specimen: PBMCs, mostly from graft donor cells, collected 180 days after TCRalphabeta/CD19-depleted stem cell transplant. These receptors all stem from a male patient younger than 18 who had a stem cell transplant for acute lymphoblastic leukemia, so the T cells may come from the graft donor. CDR3s include the opening cysteine and the closing phenylalanine or tryptophan. Each record gives: J gene, V gene, clone size, D gene, CDR3 DNA, CDR3 protein. A D gene is named only where the DNA matches it firmly. A row's size may be missing; if present it is once, few, many or a size class.

j_call: TRBJ2-5; v_call: TRBV27; clone_size: many; d_call: .; cdr3_nt: TGTGCCAGCAGTTTATCCCCAGTAGAGACCCAGTACTTC; cdr3_aa: CASSLSPVETQYF
j_call: TRBJ2-2; v_call: TRBV11-3; clone_size: many; d_call: .; cdr3_nt: TGTGCCAGCAGCGGGGGGCCCGGACATTCCACCGGGGAGCTGTTTTTT; cdr3_aa: CASSGGPGHSTGELFF
j_call: TRBJ1-5; v_call: TRBV7-2; clone_size: many; d_call: .; cdr3_nt: TGTGCCAGCAGCTCCCCCGGCAGGGTAAGCAATCAGCCCCAGCATTTT; cdr3_aa: CASSSPGRVSNQPQHF
j_call: TRBJ2-7; v_call: TRBV29-1; clone_size: many; d_call: TRBD2; cdr3_nt: TGCAGCGTTAGGACTAGCGGGAGGATCTACGAGCAGTACTTC; cdr3_aa: CSVRTSGRIYEQYF
j_call: TRBJ2-2; v_call: TRBV5-1; clone_size: many; d_call: .; cdr3_nt: TGCGCCAGCAGCTTGGAGCGATGGACAGAGGATCCCGGGGAGCTGTTTTTT; cdr3_aa: CASSLERWTEDPGELFF
j_call: TRBJ1-2; v_call: TRBV20-1; clone_size: .; d_call: TRBD1; cdr3_nt: TGCAGTGCTAGAGGACAGGGAGAAGGCTACACCTTC; cdr3_aa: CSARGQGEGYTF
j_call: TRBJ2-1; v_call: TRBV7-9; clone_size: many; d_call: .; cdr3_nt: TGTGCCAGCAGCTTAGCGGTTTTCGTTTACAATGAGCAGTTCTTC; cdr3_aa: CASSLAVFVYNEQFF
j_call: TRBJ1-5; v_call: TRBV19; clone_size: many; d_call: .; cdr3_nt: TGTGCCAGTAGTACCCGTACAGGTCCTAATAGCAATCAGCCCCAGCATTTT; cdr3_aa: CASSTRTGPNSNQPQHF
j_call: TRBJ2-5; v_call: TRBV15; clone_size: many; d_call: .; cdr3_nt: TGTGCCACCAGCAGAGCTATGAGGGGGCAAGAGACCCAGTACTTC; cdr3_aa: CATSRAMRGQETQYF
j_call: TRBJ2-7; v_call: TRBV20-1; clone_size: many; d_call: .; cdr3_nt: TGCAGTGCTAGACAGACAGGATCCTACGAGCAGTACTTC; cdr3_aa: CSARQTGSYEQYF
j_call: TRBJ2-1; v_call: TRBV5-1; clone_size: many; d_call: .; cdr3_nt: TGCGCCAGCAGCTTGAGGACGGTTCCTTACAATGAGCAGTTCTTC; cdr3_aa: CASSLRTVPYNEQFF
j_call: TRBJ2-3; v_call: TRBV5-6; clone_size: many; d_call: TRBD1; cdr3_nt: TGTGCCAGCAGCGGGACAGGGTCAGATACGCAGTATTTT; cdr3_aa: CASSGTGSDTQYF
j_call: TRBJ2-3; v_call: TRBV10-2; clone_size: many; d_call: .; cdr3_nt: TGCGCCAGCAGCGGGCTTAGCACAGATACGCAGTATTTT; cdr3_aa: CASSGLSTDTQYF
j_call: TRBJ2-1; v_call: TRBV6-4; clone_size: many; d_call: TRBD2; cdr3_nt: TGTGCCAGCAGTCCTGAGCGGGGGGCGTACAATGAGCAGTTCTTC; cdr3_aa: CASSPERGAYNEQFF
j_call: TRBJ2-2; v_call: TRBV24-1; clone_size: many; d_call: TRBD2; cdr3_nt: TGTGCCACCAGTGATTCAAGACTAGCGGACACCGGGGAGCTGTTTTTT; cdr3_aa: CATSDSRLADTGELFF
j_call: TRBJ1-3; v_call: TRBV18; clone_size: many; d_call: .; cdr3_nt: TGTGCCAGCTCACCTGAAGGGGGATCTGGAAACACCATATATTTT; cdr3_aa: CASSPEGGSGNTIYF
j_call: TRBJ2-5; v_call: TRBV7-3; clone_size: many; d_call: TRBD2; cdr3_nt: TGTGCCAGCAGCCCTTGGGGGGGGGACCAAGAGACCCAGTACTTC; cdr3_aa: CASSPWGGDQETQYF
j_call: TRBJ1-4; v_call: TRBV20-1; clone_size: .; d_call: .; cdr3_nt: TGCAGTGCTAGAGATCCGGCGGGAGGGGCACAAAAACTGTTTTTT; cdr3_aa: CSARDPAGGAQKLFF
j_call: TRBJ2-5; v_call: TRBV28; clone_size: many; d_call: TRBD2; cdr3_nt: TGTGCCAGCAGTTTGACCCGGGCGGCATTGACTAGCTCTCTCCAAGAGACCCAGTACTTC; cdr3_aa: CASSLTRAALTSSLQETQYF
j_call: TRBJ1-1; v_call: TRBV7-9; clone_size: many; d_call: .; cdr3_nt: TGTGCCAGCAGCTTAGACGGTACGATATTTGGCACTGAAGCTTTCTTT; cdr3_aa: CASSLDGTIFGTEAFF
j_call: TRBJ1-5; v_call: TRBV12-3/TRBV12-4; clone_size: many; d_call: TRBD1; cdr3_nt: TGTGCCAGCAGTTCGTGGACAGGGAGTGAGGGTGTCAATCAGCCCCAGCATTTT; cdr3_aa: CASSSWTGSEGVNQPQHF
j_call: TRBJ1-5; v_call: TRBV15; clone_size: many; d_call: .; cdr3_nt: TGTGCCACCAGCAGCCGGGGAAGCAATCAGCCCCAGCATTTT; cdr3_aa: CATSSRGSNQPQHF
j_call: TRBJ2-7; v_call: TRBV25-1; clone_size: few; d_call: .; cdr3_nt: TGTGCCAGCAGTGAAAGGGTGAAGGGCTCAACCTACGAGCAGTACTTC; cdr3_aa: CASSERVKGSTYEQYF
j_call: TRBJ1-6; v_call: TRBV7-2; clone_size: many; d_call: TRBD1; cdr3_nt: TGTGCCAGCAGCTGGACAGGACATAATTCACCCCTCCACTTT; cdr3_aa: CASSWTGHNSPLHF
j_call: TRBJ1-1; v_call: TRBV29-1; clone_size: few; d_call: .; cdr3_nt: TGCAGCGGGGGACTGGCCCCCGCCACTGAAGCTTTCTTT; cdr3_aa: CSGGLAPATEAFF
j_call: TRBJ2-1; v_call: TRBV2; clone_size: many; d_call: .; cdr3_nt: TGTGCCAGCAGTTGGAGACTAGAACAGTTCTTC; cdr3_aa: CASSWRLEQFF
j_call: TRBJ1-5; v_call: TRBV28; clone_size: many; d_call: .; cdr3_nt: TGTGCCAGCAGCCTAAGCCTCCGGGACGAGCATTTT; cdr3_aa: CASSLSLRDEHF
j_call: TRBJ2-1; v_call: TRBV7-2; clone_size: many; d_call: TRBD2; cdr3_nt: TGTGCCAGCAGCTCCAGGACTAGGGACAATGAGCAGTTCTTC; cdr3_aa: CASSSRTRDNEQFF
j_call: TRBJ2-3; v_call: TRBV4-2; clone_size: .; d_call: TRBD2; cdr3_nt: TGTGCCATGAGCCCCGGGATTAGCGGGGCAGGATTAATCACAGATACGCAGTATTTT; cdr3_aa: CAMSPGISGAGLITDTQYF
j_call: TRBJ1-5; v_call: TRBV5-6; clone_size: many; d_call: .; cdr3_nt: TGTGCCAGCAGCTTGGGGTTAGGGGATGGCAATCAGCCCCAGCATTTT; cdr3_aa: CASSLGLGDGNQPQHF
j_call: TRBJ2-7; v_call: TRBV5-5; clone_size: many; d_call: .; cdr3_nt: TGTGCCAGCAGTTGGGACACCCCCTACGAGCAGTACTTC; cdr3_aa: CASSWDTPYEQYF
j_call: TRBJ2-7; v_call: TRBV5-1; clone_size: many; d_call: .; cdr3_nt: TGCGCCAGCAGCCCAGAAGGGTTGGACGAGCAGTACTTC; cdr3_aa: CASSPEGLDEQYF
j_call: TRBJ1-2; v_call: TRBV29-1; clone_size: many; d_call: .; cdr3_nt: TGCAGCGTTGGAGGGGTTACGTTAAGCTATGGCTACACCTTC; cdr3_aa: CSVGGVTLSYGYTF
j_call: TRBJ2-3; v_call: TRBV18; clone_size: .; d_call: .; cdr3_nt: TGTGCCAGCACCAGGGGGGCAGGGAACACAGATACGCAGTATTTT; cdr3_aa: CASTRGAGNTDTQYF
j_call: TRBJ2-1; v_call: TRBV9; clone_size: many; d_call: .; cdr3_nt: TGTGCCAGCAGCGGCTCTACTCCCTCCTACAATGAGCAGTTCTTC; cdr3_aa: CASSGSTPSYNEQFF
j_call: TRBJ2-7; v_call: TRBV19; clone_size: many; d_call: .; cdr3_nt: TGTGCCAGTAGTAATCCAGGTGGAGGGCTCTACGAGCAGTACTTC; cdr3_aa: CASSNPGGGLYEQYF
j_call: TRBJ2-2; v_call: TRBV12-3/TRBV12-4; clone_size: many; d_call: .; cdr3_nt: TGTGCCAGCAGTTTAGCCGGGTCCCACGGAGGAACCGGGGAGCTGTTTTTT; cdr3_aa: CASSLAGSHGGTGELFF
j_call: TRBJ2-7; v_call: TRBV12-3/TRBV12-4; clone_size: many; d_call: TRBD1; cdr3_nt: TGTGCCAGCAGCCGCTGGGACAGGGGCTACGAGCAGTACTTC; cdr3_aa: CASSRWDRGYEQYF
j_call: TRBJ1-1; v_call: TRBV20-1; clone_size: many; d_call: .; cdr3_nt: TGCAGTGCTAGAGGGAGGGGGGGAAAGGTGAACACTGAAGCTTTCTTT; cdr3_aa: CSARGRGGKVNTEAFF
j_call: TRBJ1-2; v_call: TRBV29-1; clone_size: many; d_call: .; cdr3_nt: TGCAGCGGATCACTTGGACGGAACTATGGCTACACCTTC; cdr3_aa: CSGSLGRNYGYTF
j_call: TRBJ2-1; v_call: TRBV7-7; clone_size: many; d_call: TRBD2; cdr3_nt: TGTGCTAGCGGGCCCGGGCCGGGGGATGAGCAGTTCTTC; cdr3_aa: CASGPGPGDEQFF
j_call: TRBJ2-2; v_call: TRBV6-1; clone_size: few; d_call: .; cdr3_nt: TGTGCCAGCAAGCTCCGGGACACCCTCCTAGGAACGAACACCGGGGAGCTGTTTTTT; cdr3_aa: CASKLRDTLLGTNTGELFF
j_call: TRBJ1-1; v_call: TRBV12-3/TRBV12-4; clone_size: many; d_call: .; cdr3_nt: TGTGCCAGCAGTCCCAGGCCGGGGAACACTGAAGCTTTCTTT; cdr3_aa: CASSPRPGNTEAFF
j_call: TRBJ1-5; v_call: TRBV20-1; clone_size: .; d_call: .; cdr3_nt: TGCAGTGCTAGAACCGGGTGGGGCAATCAGCCCCAGCATTTT; cdr3_aa: CSARTGWGNQPQHF
j_call: TRBJ2-7; v_call: TRBV14; clone_size: many; d_call: .; cdr3_nt: TGTGCCAGCAGCCAGGGGACCTACTACGAGCAGTACTTC; cdr3_aa: CASSQGTYYEQYF
j_call: TRBJ2-7; v_call: TRBV6-5; clone_size: many; d_call: .; cdr3_nt: TGTGCCAGCAGTTACTCGGCTGGTTCCTACGAGCAGTACTTC; cdr3_aa: CASSYSAGSYEQYF
j_call: TRBJ1-5; v_call: TRBV6-5; clone_size: .; d_call: TRBD1; cdr3_nt: TGTGCCAGCAGAAGCCTGACAGGGGGCTTTCAGCCCCAGCATTTT; cdr3_aa: CASRSLTGGFQPQHF
j_call: TRBJ2-7; v_call: TRBV4-1; clone_size: many; d_call: .; cdr3_nt: TGCGCCAGCAGCCAAGAGGTTTGGGAGAACTACGAGCAGTACTTC; cdr3_aa: CASSQEVWENYEQYF
j_call: TRBJ2-7; v_call: TRBV20-1; clone_size: few; d_call: TRBD2; cdr3_nt: TGCAGTGCCACCGGGACTACCTCATACGAGCAGTACTTC; cdr3_aa: CSATGTTSYEQYF
j_call: TRBJ1-2; v_call: TRBV12-3/TRBV12-4; clone_size: many; d_call: TRBD1; cdr3_nt: TGTGCCAGCAGCCGGACCCCCAGGGGGGCCTATGGCTACACCTTC; cdr3_aa: CASSRTPRGAYGYTF
j_call: TRBJ1-1; v_call: TRBV7-9; clone_size: many; d_call: .; cdr3_nt: TGTGCCAGCAGACAACAGGGTAACACTGAAGCTTTCTTT; cdr3_aa: CASRQQGNTEAFF
j_call: TRBJ2-5; v_call: TRBV13; clone_size: many; d_call: .; cdr3_nt: TGTGCCAGCAGCTTAGTAGTAGTGGAGACCCAGTACTTC; cdr3_aa: CASSLVVVETQYF
j_call: TRBJ2-7; v_call: TRBV15; clone_size: many; d_call: .; cdr3_nt: TGTGCCACCAGCAGAGCCCCCCGAGGAGGGGGCGGCGAGCAGTACTTC; cdr3_aa: CATSRAPRGGGGEQYF
j_call: TRBJ1-2; v_call: TRBV4-2; clone_size: many; d_call: TRBD1; cdr3_nt: TGTGCCAGCAGCCAAGCGGGACAGGGGTTTGGCTATGGCTACACCTTC; cdr3_aa: CASSQAGQGFGYGYTF
j_call: TRBJ1-2; v_call: TRBV5-1; clone_size: many; d_call: .; cdr3_nt: TGCGCCAGCAGCTGGCCGAATAGGGGTCGTGGCTACACCTTC; cdr3_aa: CASSWPNRGRGYTF